This T cell receptor (beta chain) was sequenced during a study of long-term antiretroviral therapy in people with HIV. Study findings and constraints: Control repertoires displayed wider CDR3 length ranges than the HIV repertoires.

The assay used was immunoSEQ (version v3.0), run at survey level. The repertoire was sequenced with immunoSEQ multiplex PCR; TCRdb's copy has only in-frame clones and lacks some. The data contain about 35,000 clones, around 83% of them singletons. In the case of this clone: Antigen: not known.

The CDR3 covers 13 residues. V shed 2 bases and J shed 1 base, with 6 bases lying between them. Germline CDR1 reads SGDLS; CDR2 reads YYNGEE. This TCR came from a man between 18 and 29 years old with HIV. The source material was unsorted PBMCs, sampled 1 year after starting antiretroviral therapy. This chain connects TRBV9 to TRBJ1-1; D not resolved. The CDR3 is CASSVLGNTEAFF. CDR3 nucleotides: TGTGCCAGCAGCGTTTTAGGGAACACTGAAGCTTTCTTT.